The 16 T cell receptor beta chains in this list originate from one sample, sequenced in a study of T cells in Graves' hyperthyroidism and ophthalmopathy. From RNA transcripts, TCR beta CDR3 regions were amplified. Initially, a first-round RT-PCR of the TCR CDR3 employed the HTBI primer set. TCRdb itself ran the multiplex PCR reads through MiXCR, one entry per CDR3 protein. Of approximately 600,000 distinct CDR3 sequences in the sample, 14% to 15% were seen once. The sample taken for sequencing was blood. The origin of the receptors is a middle-aged woman with Graves' ophthalmopathy.

The chain couples TRBV12-3 or TRBV12-4 to TRBJ1-1; TRBD1 aligns across 8 bases. V gave up 7 bases and J gave up 4 bases; unmatched junction bases: 8. The CDR3 covers 14 residues. The CDR3 sequence: CASTLTGGSTEAFF. For the CDR3, the DNA is TGTGCCAGCACCTTAACAGGGGGAAGCACTGAAGCTTTCTTT.

This clonotype was seen many times. This chain connects TRBV10-1 to TRBJ1-1, with D unclear. V dropped 4 bases and J dropped 1 base, with 10 bases sitting between them. The germline V gene has CDR1 WNHNN and CDR2 SYGVQD (reference sequence). The CDR3 runs to 14 residues. CDR3 DNA sequence: TGCGCCAGCAGTGTCGGACGGCGGAACACTGAAGCTTTCTTT. Translating it yields CASSVGRRNTEAFF.

This clonotype has at least ten counts. The rearrangement links TRBV28 to TRBJ2-7, with 8 bases identical to TRBD1. Losses at the gene ends were 8 bases for V and 1 base for J; bases not matched to a gene: 16. CDR1 is MDHEN, CDR2 SYDVKM, per germline. CDR3 size: 17 residues. CDR3 sequence: CASFPSIQGAASYEQYF. The CDR3 nucleotides read TGTGCCAGCTTCCCATCGATTCAGGGGGCGGCTTCCTACGAGCAGTACTTC.

This clonotype was detected ten times or more. V and J are TRBV27 and TRBJ2-7; D perhaps matches TRBD1 (5 bases). The CDR3 is 13 amino acids. V lost 3 bases and J 5 bases, leaving 11 bases between the germline ends. Germline-derived CDR1 and CDR2 are MNHEY and SMNVEV (reference sequence). The CDR3 spells CASSLSGLDEQYF. The DNA for the CDR3 is TGTGCCAGCAGTTTGTCAGGGTTAGACGAGCAGTACTTC.

This clonotype was observed a few times. This chain joins TRBV30 and TRBJ1-3; no definite D call. CDR1 and CDR2 from the germline V gene are GTSNPN and SVGIG (reference sequence). This CDR3 has 15 amino acids. V lost 1 base to trimming and J lost 0 bases, with 10 bases between them. The CDR3 here is CAWSEIGYSGNTIYF. The CDR3 coding sequence is TGTGCCTGGAGTGAAATAGGCTACTCTGGAAACACCATATATTTT.

Ten or more counts support this clonotype. The gene calls are TRBV6-1 and TRBJ1-5; the D is unclear. Trimming left V 1 base short and J 4 bases short, with 8 bases between. CDR3 length: 14 residues. Looked up from germline, CDR1 is MNHNS and CDR2 is SASEGT. The CDR3 sequence is CASSEGQFNQPQHF. CDR3 DNA: TGTGCCAGCAGTGAAGGGCAGTTTAATCAGCCCCAGCATTTT.

This clonotype was recorded many times. The gene calls are TRBV5-1 and TRBJ2-7, with 9 bases fitting TRBD1. V lost 4 bases to trimming and J lost 4 bases; unmatched junction nucleotides: 6. Per germline, CDR1 SGHRS and CDR2 YFSETQ. CDR3 length: 14 amino acids. CDR3 region: CASSRGTGIYEQYF. The DNA of the CDR3 is TGCGCCAGCAGCCGCGGGACAGGGATTTACGAGCAGTACTTC. Drawing the rest from reference TRBV5-1 and TRBJ2-7, the complete variable domain is KAGVTQTPRYLIKTRGQQVTLSCSPISGHRSVSWYQQTPGQGLQFLFEYFSETQRNKGNFPGRFSGRQFSNSRSEMNVSTLELGDSALYLCASSRGTGIYEQYFGPGTRLTVT.

At least ten counts were recorded for this clonotype. V and J are TRBV9 and TRBJ1-3, with D perhaps TRBD1 (5 bases). CDR3 length: 15 residues. Germline V gene sequence: CDR1 SGDLS, CDR2 YYNGEE. V was cut by 0 bases and J by 2 bases, with 9 bases left in between. CDR3 amino acids: CASSVGTMAGNTIYF. The DNA of the CDR3 is TGTGCCAGCAGCGTAGGGACAATGGCTGGAAACACCATATATTTT.

This clonotype was observed a few times. The chain recombines TRBV5-1 with TRBJ2-6; D gene uncertain. V shed 1 base and J shed 2 bases, with 4 bases lying between them. Germline V gene lookup returns CDR1 SGHRS and CDR2 YFSETQ. There are 14 residues in the CDR3. DNA of the CDR3: TGCGCCAGCAGCTTGTACGCTGGGGCCAACGTCCTGACTTTC. This encodes CASSLYAGANVLTF.

This clonotype was detected ten times or more. V usage is TRBV9 and J usage is TRBJ2-7; 12 bases align to TRBD2. The germline V gene has CDR1 SGDLS and CDR2 YYNGEE. Unmatched junction bases numbered 5, after V lost 4 bases and J lost 3 bases. This CDR3 has 15 residues. The CDR3 DNA is TGTGCCAGCAGCCCTGGACTAGCGGGGATCTACGAGCAGTACTTC. The encoded protein is CASSPGLAGIYEQYF. Supplemented by reference TRBV9 and TRBJ2-7, the full variable domain reads DSGVTQTPKHLITATGQRVTLRCSPRSGDLSVYWYQQSLDQGLQFLIQYYNGEERAKGNILERFSAQQFPDLHSELNLSSLELGDSALYFCASSPGLAGIYEQYFGPGTRLTVT.

This chain links TRBV3-1 with TRBJ1-1; D not certain. Trimming cost V 0 bases and J 0 bases, with 8 bases left between them. Looked up from germline, CDR1 is LGHDT and CDR2 is YNNKEL (reference sequence). The CDR3 extends over 15 amino acids. The CDR3 sequence is CASSQDLWMNTEAFF. The CDR3, as DNA: TGTGCCAGCAGCCAAGATCTCTGGATGAACACTGAAGCTTTCTTT.

This clonotype showed up many times. The gene calls are TRBV7-2 and TRBJ2-5; 8 positions match TRBD2. The ends lost 4 bases at V and 1 base at J; junction bases unmatched: 5. CDR1 SGHTA and CDR2 FQGNSA come from the germline V gene. CDR3 length equals 15 residues. CDR3 DNA: TGTGCCAGCAGCTATAGCGGGATGCCCCAAGAGACCCAGTACTTC. Its translation: CASSYSGMPQETQYF.

The V gene is TRBV3-1, the J gene TRBJ1-1; no clear D. The CDR3 extends over 15 amino acids. V was pared by 0 bases and J by 0 bases, with 8 bases between. Germline-derived CDR1 and CDR2 are LGHDT and YNNKEL (reference sequence). The CDR3: CASSQDGYMNTEAFF. Written as DNA, the CDR3 is TGTGCCAGCAGCCAAGACGGCTATATGAACACTGAAGCTTTCTTT.

This clonotype was observed at least ten times. The rearrangement links TRBV6-1 to TRBJ1-2; D is unclear. Trimming cost V 5 bases and J 4 bases, with 17 bases left between them. This CDR3 is built from 15 residues. The germline gives CDR1 MNHNS, CDR2 SASEGT. The CDR3 protein is CASSPFRTESYGYTF. The CDR3 nucleotides read TGTGCCAGCAGTCCCTTTCGGACGGAGTCCTATGGCTACACCTTC.

This clonotype was recorded at least ten times. The chain has TRBV15 and TRBJ2-7, with TRBD2 as a possible D gene (5 bases). The V end lost 0 bases, the J end lost 1 base, and 19 bases lay between the germline ends. The CDR3 loop spans 18 amino acids. The germline V gene has CDR1 LNHNV and CDR2 YYDKDF (reference sequence). Here the CDR3 reads CATSRDQSGKHASYEQYF. CDR3 nucleotide sequence: TGTGCCACCAGCAGAGATCAGTCGGGGAAACACGCATCCTACGAGCAGTACTTC.

This clonotype was observed at least ten times. The chain recombines TRBV28 with TRBJ2-7; TRBD1 matches 7 bases. The CDR3 consists of 13 residues. Germline loops: CDR1 MDHEN, CDR2 SYDVKM. The ends lost 8 bases at V and 5 bases at J; junction bases unmatched: 9. CDR3 in DNA: TGTGCCAGCTACACAGGGGTCGGCGACGAGCAGTACTTC. Amino acid sequence: CASYTGVGDEQYF.